What follows describes a single T cell receptor (beta chain). Its antigen is not identified. The naive gate required viable CD3+CD4+ or CD3+CD8+ cells with CCR7+CD45RA+CD45RO-CD95-CD27+CD28+ phenotype. On the day of bone marrow donation, the related graft donor provided peripheral blood. The germline V and J ends were trimmed by 5 bases and 0 bases, with 22 bases remaining between them. The CDR3 is 18 amino acids. CDR1 and CDR2 from the germline V gene are KGHSH and LQKENI. TCRdb keeps only in-frame clones here, not all; method: immunoSEQ multiplex PCR. The sample holds fewer than 25,000 clones, approximately 98% seen once. These data originate in a study of T cells after posttransplantation cyclophosphamide. General study points: Donor-recipient repertoire similarity was low at 1-2 months, rising over year one.

The chain employs TRBV18 and TRBJ1-2, with a weak D call TRBD1 (6 bases). This receptor was obtained from a man between 50 and 59 years old in good health, CMV-negative, and a related stem cell transplant donor. The sequencing input was naive CD4+ T cells sorted from PBMCs. In DNA form, the CDR3 reads TGTGCCAGCTCATTCGGGTCAACGGTGGGACAAGCTAACTATGGCTACACCTTC. Residues: CASSFGSTVGQANYGYTF.